The 17 T cell receptor beta chains presented below share a single source sample, sequenced in a study of T cells in Graves' hyperthyroidism and ophthalmopathy. From RNA transcripts, TCR beta CDR3 regions were amplified. The HTBI set primed first-round TCR CDR3 RT-PCR. TCRdb independently ran MiXCR on the multiplex PCR reads; one entry per CDR3 protein. The sample has about 600,000 distinct CDR3 sequences; about a sixth are singletons. Sample: blood. These receptors came from a woman in her thirties or forties with Graves' ophthalmopathy.

This clonotype was recorded at least ten times. In DNA form, the CDR3 reads TGTGCCTGGAGTGTGACAGATAGCAATCAGCCCCAGCATTTT. It yields the protein CAWSVTDSNQPQHF. The chain links TRBV30 to TRBJ1-5; a possible D gene is TRBD1 (5 bases). The CDR3 loop spans 14 amino acids. Trimming pared 0 bases from V and 0 bases from J, leaving 6 bases between. CDR1 GTSNPN and CDR2 SVGIG come from the germline V gene (reference sequence).

This chain joins TRBV6-6 and TRBJ2-1; 12 bases fit TRBD2. This CDR3 region has 17 residues. CDR1 and CDR2 (germline): MNHNY, SVGAGI (reference sequence). The V and J ends lost 0 bases and 7 bases, in that order; junction bases with no gene match: 7. For the CDR3, the DNA is TGTGCCAGCAGTTACTCGAACCTAGCGGGGGGGCCAAATGAGCAGTTCTTC. It is translated as CASSYSNLAGGPNEQFF.

The J gene is TRBJ1-6, the V gene TRBV7-9; 8 bases line up with TRBD1. Per germline, CDR1 SEHNR and CDR2 FQNEAQ (reference sequence). CDR3 length: 17 residues. The trim removed 5 bases at V and 5 bases at J, leaving 11 bases unmatched. DNA for the CDR3: TGTGCCAGCAGCGCCCCCGGGACAGGAAAAAATAATTCACCCCTCCACTTT. Protein product: CASSAPGTGKNNSPLHF.

The CDR3 here is CASTGAGTQPQHF. The CDR3 nucleotides read TGTGCCAGCACTGGAGCAGGCACCCAGCCCCAGCATTTT. V usage is TRBV2 and J usage is TRBJ1-5; D is uncertain. V lost 7 bases, J lost 7 bases, and 14 bases lay in between. Germline CDR1 is SNHLY and CDR2 is FYNNEI. The CDR3 is made up of 13 amino acids.

This clonotype was seen only a few times. The gene calls are TRBV2 and TRBJ1-3, with D tentatively TRBD1 (6 bases). This CDR3 has 15 amino acids. Germline V gene sequence: CDR1 SNHLY, CDR2 FYNNEI. V lost 8 bases, J lost 4 bases, and 18 bases lay in between. This chain's CDR3 is CASFQQGLKGNTIYF. CDR3 DNA: TGTGCCAGCTTTCAGCAGGGGCTGAAAGGAAACACCATATATTTT.

This clonotype was recorded at least ten times. The chain has TRBV7-2 and TRBJ2-3; TRBD2 aligns across 12 bases. CDR1 is SGHTA and CDR2 is FQGNSA in the germline V gene. The ends lost 3 bases at V and 2 bases at J; junction bases unmatched: 3. This CDR3 is built from 16 residues. Written as DNA, the CDR3 is TGTGCCAGCAGCTTTAGACTAGCGGGGGACACAGATACGCAGTATTTT. This gives the protein CASSFRLAGDTDTQYF.

This clonotype was found a few times. J is TRBJ2-7 and V is TRBV11-1; D unresolved. The CDR3 spans 15 residues. V lost 2 bases and J 3 bases, leaving 14 bases between the germline ends. Germline CDR1 SGHAT, CDR2 FQDESV (reference sequence). The CDR3 is CASSLLEGFGYEQYF. In DNA, the CDR3 is TGTGCCAGCAGCTTACTGGAAGGGTTTGGCTACGAGCAGTACTTC.

The chain uses TRBV30 and TRBJ2-2; D is possibly TRBD2 (7 bases). V lost 4 bases and J 5 bases, leaving 14 bases between the germline ends. Per germline, CDR1 GTSNPN and CDR2 SVGIG (reference sequence). The CDR3 length is 14 residues. CDR3 sequence reads: CAWTRGAMTGELFF. The DNA of the CDR3 is TGTGCCTGGACTCGGGGGGCCATGACCGGGGAGCTGTTTTTT.

A few counts support this clonotype. The chain is built from TRBV7-9 and TRBJ1-2; D unresolved. This CDR3 is 16 amino acids long. Germline V gives CDR1 SEHNR, CDR2 FQNEAQ (reference sequence). Trimming left V 0 bases short and J 3 bases short, with 14 bases between. In nucleotides, the CDR3 is TGTGCCAGCAGCTTAGCGGGATTCACCCGGGACTATGGCTACACCTTC. Translating gives CASSLAGFTRDYGYTF. The full variable domain, its missing parts supplied by reference TRBV7-9 and TRBJ1-2, is DTGVSQNPRHKITKRGQNVTFRCDPISEHNRLYWYRQTLGQGPEFLTYFQNEAQLEKSRLLSDRFSAERPKGSFSTLEIQRTEQGDSAMYLCASSLAGFTRDYGYTFGSGTRLTVV.

Ten or more counts support this clonotype. This chain connects TRBV7-9 to TRBJ2-1, with no clear D. Germline values: CDR1 SEHNR, CDR2 FQNEAQ (reference sequence). This CDR3 has 13 amino acids. V was cut by 8 bases and J by 6 bases, with 14 bases left in between. This CDR3 is CASPAGSFNEQFF. The DNA for the CDR3 is TGTGCCAGCCCGGCCGGTTCTTTCAATGAGCAGTTCTTC.

This clonotype was seen only a few times. This chain joins TRBV6-1 and TRBJ2-5; D may be TRBD2 (5 bases). The CDR3 covers 14 residues. Trimming pared 7 bases from V and 5 bases from J, leaving 17 bases between. Germline V gene sequence: CDR1 MNHNS, CDR2 SASEGT. The CDR3 protein is CASKAAGTGETQYF. Here the CDR3 DNA reads TGTGCCAGCAAAGCGGCAGGCACCGGGGAGACCCAGTACTTC.

The table lists this clonotype with many counts. CDR3 DNA sequence: TGTGCCAGCAGTCGGGGGAAACTAGATGGCTACACCTTC. This codes for CASSRGKLDGYTF. The chain has TRBV6-2 or TRBV6-3 and TRBJ1-2; D is perhaps TRBD1 (5 bases). CDR3 size: 13 residues. Trimming pared 5 bases from V and 6 bases from J, leaving 13 bases between. Per the germline V gene, CDR1 is MNHEY and CDR2 is SVGEGT.

This clonotype has more than one count but fewer than ten. CDR3 in amino acids: CAISVAAGGYEQYF. CDR3 nucleotides: TGTGCCATCAGTGTCGCAGCGGGAGGGTACGAGCAGTACTTC. The chain joins TRBV10-3 to TRBJ2-7; 10 bases line up with TRBD2. Germline CDR1 and CDR2: ENHRY and SYGVKD. Trimming took 4 bases from V and 4 from J; bases not matched to a gene: 4. This CDR3 has 14 residues.

As DNA, the CDR3 is TGCAGCGTTGTCCTCGTGATAGGACAGGGCCTTTTCCAAGAGACCCAGTACTTC. Its protein product is CSVVLVIGQGLFQETQYF. The chain couples TRBV29-1 to TRBJ2-5; 8 nucleotides match TRBD1. Germline assignment: CDR1 SQVTM and CDR2 ANQGSEA. This CDR3 has 18 residues. V lost 4 bases and J lost 1; bases outside the gene matches: 17.

The sample holds many counts of this clonotype. The chain links TRBV7-8 to TRBJ2-3; TRBD1 aligns across 7 bases. The CDR3 totals 16 residues. CDR1 and CDR2 (germline): SGHVS, FQNEAQ. V was pared by 4 bases and J by 6 bases, with 13 bases of the junction left unmatched. CDR3 nucleotides: TGTGCCAGCAGCTCGCGCGTGAGGGGGCTTGTTGATACGCAGTATTTT. As protein: CASSSRVRGLVDTQYF. Complete variable domain (other parts from reference TRBV7-8 and TRBJ2-3): GAGVSQSPRYKVAKRGQDVALRCDPISGHVSLFWYQQALGQGPEFLTYFQNEAQLDKSGLPSDRFFAERPEGSVSTLKIQRTQQEDSAVYLCASSSRVRGLVDTQYFGPGTRLTVL.

This clonotype was seen many times. The V call is TRBV28, the J call TRBJ2-4; 8 bases line up with TRBD1. CDR1 is MDHEN and CDR2 is SYDVKM in the germline V gene. The ends lost 7 bases at V and 1 base at J; junction bases unmatched: 6. The CDR3 is 15 amino acids. The CDR3 sequence: CASTPGGLAKNIQYF. The CDR3 bases are TGTGCCAGCACCCCAGGGGGCCTGGCCAAAAACATTCAGTACTTC.

The chain has TRBV2 and TRBJ1-1; D remains ambiguous. Germline V gene sequence: CDR1 SNHLY, CDR2 FYNNEI. The CDR3 covers 16 residues. V was clipped by 0 bases and J by 3 bases, with 14 bases between them. CDR3 in DNA: TGTGCCAGCAGTGAAGCGCCAGTAAGAGGGTACACTGAAGCTTTCTTT. It encodes CASSEAPVRGYTEAFF. The full variable domain, rest sourced from reference TRBV2 and TRBJ1-1, is EPEVTQTPSHQVTQMGQEVILRCVPISNHLYFYWYRQILGQKVEFLVSFYNNEISEKSEIFDDQFSVERPDGSNFTLKIRSTKLEDSAMYFCASSEAPVRGYTEAFFGQGTRLTVV.